The source of this TCR beta chain is a study of OX40 agonist ivuxolimab in advanced cancers. Study background: Subjects had a mean age of roughly 57 years, with a range of about 23 to 90; about 83% were male. Participants could have had prior anti-PD-1, anti-PD-L1 or anti-CTLA-4 therapy, and roughly 39% had some. Notes on the study in general: In a subset of nonresponders, normalized T-cell clonal expansion was also low.

The germline gives CDR1 MGHRA, CDR2 YSYEKL. V lost 1 base, J lost 3 bases, and 13 bases lay in between. The CDR3 runs to 16 residues. TCRdb keeps only in-frame clones here, not all; method: immunoSEQ multiplex PCR. The sample holds some 40,000 clones, 80% to 95% seen once. A word on this clone: The antigen is undetermined.

Blood sampling was done at baseline, cycle 4 day 1, and cycle 7 day 1. The receptor's source is an adult with an advanced solid tumor such as melanoma, head and neck, liver or kidney cancer. The genes are TRBV4-1 and TRBJ1-3, with D tentatively TRBD1 (5 bases). Sequenced here: CD4+ or CD8+ T cells sorted from blood, sampled in a trial of the OX40 agonist ivuxolimab. The CDR3 loop reads CASSQVGQGFGNTIYF. CDR3 DNA sequence: TGCGCCAGCAGCCAAGTGGGCCAGGGCTTTGGAAACACCATATATTTT.